Sequencing of this T cell receptor (beta chain) was carried out in a study of siplizumab effects on memory and regulatory T cells. The repertoire was sequenced with immunoSEQ multiplex PCR; TCRdb's copy has only in-frame clones and lacks some. The sample consists of about 100,000 clones, approximately 92% of them appearing once. The CDR3 covers 14 residues. V was shortened by 4 bases and J by 5 bases, with 11 bases between the two germline ends. CDR1 KGHSH and CDR2 LQKENI come from the germline V gene. The TCR comes from a human donor in good health. J is TRBJ2-2 and V is TRBV18, with no clear D. Sequenced material: CD4+ T cells sorted from blood. The CDR3 coding sequence is TGTGCCAGCTCACTTACAAGGGAAACCGGGGAGCTGTTTTTT. Its protein is CASSLTRETGELFF.